The next 25 T cell receptor beta chains were all read from a single sample in a study of blood T cell repertoires in COVID-19. Data came from immunoSEQ multiplex PCR; TCRdb stores just in-frame clones and leaves some out. The sample records some 45,000 clones, roughly 82% being singletons. The sequenced material came from peripheral blood. These receptors were obtained from a woman aged 55-70 years with acute or convalescent COVID-19.

V and J are TRBV7-9 and TRBJ2-5, with TRBD1 matching 7 bases. The ends lost 6 bases at V and 5 bases at J; junction bases unmatched: 6. CDR1 and CDR2 (germline): SEHNR, FQNEAQ (reference sequence). This CDR3 region has 13 residues. The CDR3 coding sequence is TGTGCCAGCAGGCGAACAGGGGTCGAGACCCAGTACTTC. It specifies CASRRTGVETQYF.

The table lists this clone with a count of one. This sequence joins TRBV19 and TRBJ1-1; TRBD1 might be the D (6 bases). Trimming took 6 bases from V and 3 from J, leaving 17 bases between them. The CDR3 sequence is 15 residues long. The germline V gene has CDR1 LNHDA and CDR2 SQIVND (reference sequence). This CDR3 is CASSYPEGGYTEAFF. Here the CDR3 DNA reads TGTGCCAGTAGCTACCCCGAAGGGGGTTACACTGAAGCTTTCTTT.

The V and J genes are TRBV3-1 (or the pseudogene TRBV3-2) and TRBJ1-3; weak D call: TRBD1 (5 bases). Per germline, CDR1 LGHDT and CDR2 YNNKEL (reference sequence). V lost 2 bases and J lost 4, with 6 bases in between. This CDR3 is 13 amino acids long. CDR3 nucleotide sequence: TGTGCCAGCAGCCAAAGGGGAGGAAACACCATATATTTT. As protein: CASSQRGGNTIYF.

The chain has TRBV3-1 (or the pseudogene TRBV3-2) and TRBJ1-2; the match to TRBD1 covers 8 bases. Germline V gene data show CDR1 as LGHDT and CDR2 as YNNKEL (reference sequence). CDR3 length: 14 amino acids. Trimming cost V 1 base and J 8 bases; bases outside gene matches: 6. CDR3 DNA sequence: TGTGCCAGCAGCCAAGGAGACAGGGGAAGGGGCTACACCTTC. Its translation: CASSQGDRGRGYTF.

This sequence joins TRBV14 and TRBJ2-6; unclear D gene. Looked up from germline, CDR1 is SGHDN and CDR2 is FVKESK. The V and J ends lost 1 base and 2 bases respectively, with 9 bases between them. The CDR3 contains 16 residues. CDR3 DNA: TGTGCCAGCAGCCAAGGCAGATCGACTGGGGCCAACGTCCTGACTTTC. It translates to CASSQGRSTGANVLTF.

J is TRBJ2-2 and V is TRBV9; no reliable D call. This CDR3 contains 13 residues. The germline V and J ends were trimmed by 3 bases and 6 bases, with 9 bases remaining between them. The V gene's germline CDR1 is SGDLS and CDR2 YYNGEE. CDR3: CASSASLAGELFF. CDR3 DNA: TGTGCCAGCAGCGCAAGTCTAGCCGGGGAGCTGTTTTTT.

V usage is TRBV9 and J usage is TRBJ1-3; 7 bases are shared with TRBD1. This CDR3 contains 14 residues. The germline V gene encodes CDR1 SGDLS and CDR2 YYNGEE. V lost 3 bases to trimming and J lost 4 bases; unmatched junction nucleotides: 4. The CDR3 DNA is TGTGCCAGCAGCGAAAAGGGGGCAGGAAACACCATATATTTT. Amino acid sequence: CASSEKGAGNTIYF.

The genes are TRBV7-3 and TRBJ1-1, with 8 nucleotides matching TRBD1. Looked up from germline, CDR1 is SGHTA and CDR2 is FQGTGA. The CDR3 extends over 15 amino acids. With V trimmed by 5 bases and J by 1 base, 6 bases remained unmatched. CDR3 loop: CASSLLGTGNTEAFF. The CDR3 DNA sequence: TGTGCCAGCAGCCTACTAGGGACAGGGAACACTGAAGCTTTCTTT.

The chain couples TRBV5-4 to TRBJ2-7; the match to TRBD1 covers 7 bases. After removal of 4 bases from V and 0 bases from J, the junction contained 7 bases not matched to a gene. CDR1 and CDR2 from the germline V gene are SGHNT and YYREEE (reference sequence). This CDR3 is built from 15 residues. The CDR3 loop is CASSGGQVSSYEQYF. In nucleotides, the CDR3 is TGTGCCAGCAGCGGTGGACAGGTCTCCTCCTACGAGCAGTACTTC.

The chain employs TRBV4-2 and TRBJ2-1, with 11 positions matching TRBD2. The ends lost 0 bases at V and 2 bases at J; junction bases unmatched: 6. Germline V gene data show CDR1 as LGHNA and CDR2 as YNFKEQ. The CDR3 is made up of 18 amino acids. The DNA for the CDR3 is TGTGCCAGCAGCCAAGAGATTAGCGGGGGGGTAACCTACAATGAGCAGTTCTTC. As protein: CASSQEISGGVTYNEQFF.

V usage is TRBV30 and J usage is TRBJ1-6, with 9 bases identical to TRBD1. Germline CDR1 GTSNPN, CDR2 SVGIG (reference sequence). The junction had 1 base not matched to a gene; V was cut back by 0 bases and J by 7 bases. The CDR3 totals 14 residues. The CDR3 loop is CAWSVGQGNSPLHF. The CDR3 DNA follows: TGTGCCTGGAGTGTAGGACAGGGGAATTCACCCCTCCACTTT. The full variable domain, its missing parts supplied by reference TRBV30 and TRBJ1-6, is SQTIHQWPATLVQPVGSPLSLECTVEGTSNPNLYWYRQAAGRGLQLLFYSVGIGQISSEVPQNLSASRPQDRQFILSSKKLLLSDSGFYLCAWSVGQGNSPLHFGNGTRLTVT.

The chain employs TRBV27 and TRBJ2-5; no clear D. CDR1 MNHEY and CDR2 SMNVEV come from the germline V gene (reference sequence). The V end was cut by 3 bases, the J end by 0 bases, with 8 bases between. The CDR3 length is 14 residues. CDR3 DNA: TGTGCCAGCAGTTTCAGAGACAACCAAGAGACCCAGTACTTC. This sequence encodes CASSFRDNQETQYF.

This rearrangement joins TRBV7-2 to TRBJ2-7, with D unresolved. CDR1 and CDR2 from the germline V gene are SGHTA and FQGNSA. The CDR3 runs 13 residues. V shed 2 bases and J shed 2 bases, with 7 bases lying between them. The CDR3 DNA is TGTGCCAGCAGCTTACACAGAACCTACGAGCAGTACTTC. Protein: CASSLHRTYEQYF.

This clone was seen a single time. The chain recombines TRBV3-1 (or the pseudogene TRBV3-2) with TRBJ2-7, with TRBD1 identical over 9 bases. This CDR3 is 16 amino acids long. Germline V gene lookup returns CDR1 LGHDT and CDR2 YNNKEL (reference sequence). V was pared by 1 base and J by 6 bases, with 10 bases of the junction left unmatched. In DNA form, the CDR3 reads TGTGCCAGCAGCCAAGCATACAGGGGGCGCGGGAGCGAGCAGTACTTC. It is translated as CASSQAYRGRGSEQYF.

The table lists this clone with a count of one. The chain joins TRBV9 to TRBJ1-2; tentative D call: TRBD1 (6 bases). CDR1 and CDR2 from the germline V gene are SGDLS and YYNGEE. This CDR3 comprises 12 residues. V gave up 0 bases and J gave up 8 bases, with 8 bases separating them. CDR3 bases: TGTGCCAGCAGCGTAGTGACAGGAGGCTACACCTTC. Encoded protein: CASSVVTGGYTF.

The chain couples TRBV7-6 to TRBJ1-3; TRBD1 aligns across 7 bases. The CDR3 sequence is 14 residues long. J was trimmed by 4 bases and V by 3 bases; bases with no gene match: 3. Per germline, CDR1 SGHVS and CDR2 FNYEAQ. CDR3 residues: CASSLTGTGNTIYF. CDR3 sequence (DNA): TGTGCCAGCAGCTTGACAGGGACAGGAAACACCATATATTTT.

The chain uses TRBV19 and TRBJ1-2; 7 bases align to TRBD1. CDR1 and CDR2 from the germline V gene are LNHDA and SQIVND (reference sequence). Trimming took 7 bases from V and 4 from J; bases not matched to a gene: 6. This CDR3 contains 13 residues. The CDR3 DNA follows: TGTGCCAGTATGGCAGGGGGTTTCTATGGCTACACCTTC. This sequence encodes CASMAGGFYGYTF.

The chain couples TRBV27 to TRBJ1-1, with D possibly being TRBD1 (5 bases). Trimming stripped 5 bases from V and 4 bases from J, with 14 bases between. The germline CDR1 and CDR2 sequences are MNHEY and SMNVEV (reference sequence). CDR3 length: 14 amino acids. The CDR3 DNA sequence: TGTGCCAGCAGTCTAAAAAGCGGGGGCACTGAAGCTTTCTTT. As protein: CASSLKSGGTEAFF.

The chain links TRBV7-2 to TRBJ2-3; tentative D call: TRBD2 (7 bases). The CDR3 sequence is 15 residues long. V gave up 1 base and J gave up 4 bases, with 12 bases separating them. Germline V gene sequence: CDR1 SGHTA, CDR2 FQGNSA. The CDR3 coding sequence is TGTGCCAGCAGCTTAGTGGGGGGGGCGCCAGATACGCAGTATTTT. Translating it yields CASSLVGGAPDTQYF.

The V gene is TRBV7-2, the J gene TRBJ2-2, with TRBD2 matching over 8 bases. J was trimmed by 0 bases and V by 6 bases; bases with no gene match: 6. The germline V gene has CDR1 SGHTA and CDR2 FQGNSA. This CDR3 spans 16 amino acids. CDR3 DNA: TGTGCCAGCAGTCCTCGGGGACTAGCGAACACCGGGGAGCTGTTTTTT. Protein sequence: CASSPRGLANTGELFF.

The V gene is TRBV24-1, the J gene TRBJ2-5; 7 bases are shared with TRBD2. The CDR3 runs 14 residues. Germline assignment: CDR1 KGHDR and CDR2 SFDVKD. V was clipped by 2 bases and J by 4 bases; unmatched bases: 3. CDR3 protein: CATSDSPGGETQYF. The CDR3, as DNA: TGTGCCACCAGTGATTCTCCGGGGGGAGAGACCCAGTACTTC.

The rearrangement links TRBV2 to TRBJ1-1; 9 bases are shared with TRBD1. This CDR3 has 16 residues. Germline assignment: CDR1 SNHLY and CDR2 FYNNEI. V was clipped by 2 bases and J by 2 bases; unmatched bases: 6. This CDR3 is CASSEWGTGRNTEAFF. CDR3 nucleotides: TGTGCCAGCAGTGAATGGGGGACAGGGCGTAACACTGAAGCTTTCTTT.

J is TRBJ2-1 and V is TRBV11-2, with no clear D. Trimming took off 4 bases at V and 0 bases at J, with 7 bases between the two ends. The CDR3 totals 14 residues. Germline CDR1 is SGHAT and CDR2 is FQNNGV. The CDR3 DNA reads as TGTGCCAGCAGCTCTAGGAACTCCTACAATGAGCAGTTCTTC. The encoded protein is CASSSRNSYNEQFF.

This clone was seen just once. The chain couples TRBV5-6 to TRBJ1-5; possible D gene TRBD1, 6 bases. The germline V gene encodes CDR1 SGHDT and CDR2 YYEEEE. V was clipped by 0 bases and J by 6 bases, with 13 bases between them. This CDR3 comprises 15 residues. CDR3 nucleotides: TGTGCCAGCAGCTTGGGGCGCAGGGGCGGTCAGCCCCAGCATTTT. Translated: CASSLGRRGGQPQHF.

This chain uses TRBV19 with TRBJ2-1, with 8 bases lining up with TRBD1. There are 14 residues in the CDR3. Germline lookup yields CDR1 LNHDA and CDR2 SQIVND (reference sequence). The ends lost 5 bases at V and 8 bases at J; junction bases unmatched: 8. CDR3 sequence: CASSRTGPSDEQFF. The CDR3 region has the DNA TGTGCCAGTAGTCGGACAGGGCCATCCGATGAGCAGTTCTTC.